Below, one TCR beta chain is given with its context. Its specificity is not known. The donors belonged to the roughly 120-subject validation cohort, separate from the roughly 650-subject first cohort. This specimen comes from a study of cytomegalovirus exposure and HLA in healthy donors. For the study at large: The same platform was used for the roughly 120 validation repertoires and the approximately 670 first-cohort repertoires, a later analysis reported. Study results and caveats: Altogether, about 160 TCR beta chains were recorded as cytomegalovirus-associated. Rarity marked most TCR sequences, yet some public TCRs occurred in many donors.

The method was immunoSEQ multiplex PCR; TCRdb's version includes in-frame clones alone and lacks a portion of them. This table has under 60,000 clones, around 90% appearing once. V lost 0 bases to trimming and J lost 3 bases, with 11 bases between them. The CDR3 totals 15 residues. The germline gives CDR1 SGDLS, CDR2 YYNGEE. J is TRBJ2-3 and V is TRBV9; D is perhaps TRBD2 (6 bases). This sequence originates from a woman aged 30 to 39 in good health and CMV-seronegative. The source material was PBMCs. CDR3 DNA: TGTGCCAGCAGCGTAGCGGGAGTTTGGACAGATACGCAGTATTTT. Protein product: CASSVAGVWTDTQYF.